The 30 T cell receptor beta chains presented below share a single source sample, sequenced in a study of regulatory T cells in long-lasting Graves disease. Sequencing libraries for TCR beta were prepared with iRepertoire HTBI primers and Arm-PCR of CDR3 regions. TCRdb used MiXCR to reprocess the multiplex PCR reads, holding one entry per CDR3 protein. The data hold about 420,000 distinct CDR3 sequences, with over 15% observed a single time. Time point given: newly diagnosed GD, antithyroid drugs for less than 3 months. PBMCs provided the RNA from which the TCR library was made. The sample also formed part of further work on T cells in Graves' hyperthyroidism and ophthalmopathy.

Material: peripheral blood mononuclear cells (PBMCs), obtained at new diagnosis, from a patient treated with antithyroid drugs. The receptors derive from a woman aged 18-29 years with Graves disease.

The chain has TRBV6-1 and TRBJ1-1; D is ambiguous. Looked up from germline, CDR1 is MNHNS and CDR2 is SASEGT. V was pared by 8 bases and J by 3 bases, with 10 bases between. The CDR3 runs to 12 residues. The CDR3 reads CASGLRYTEAFF. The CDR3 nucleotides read TGTGCCAGCGGGCTTAGGTACACTGAAGCTTTCTTT.

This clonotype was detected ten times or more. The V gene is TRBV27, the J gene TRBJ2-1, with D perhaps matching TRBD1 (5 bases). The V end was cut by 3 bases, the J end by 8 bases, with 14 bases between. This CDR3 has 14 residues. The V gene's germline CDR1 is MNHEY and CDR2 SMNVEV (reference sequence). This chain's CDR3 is CASSFGRANYEQFF. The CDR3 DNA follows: TGTGCCAGCAGTTTTGGCAGGGCGAACTATGAGCAGTTCTTC.

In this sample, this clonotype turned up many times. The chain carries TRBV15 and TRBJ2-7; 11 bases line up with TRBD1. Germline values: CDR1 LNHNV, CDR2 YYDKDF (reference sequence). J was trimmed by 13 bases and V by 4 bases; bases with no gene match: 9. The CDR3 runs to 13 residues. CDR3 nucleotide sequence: TGTGCCACCAGCACCGGGACAGGGGGAGGGGAATACTTC. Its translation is CATSTGTGGGEYF.

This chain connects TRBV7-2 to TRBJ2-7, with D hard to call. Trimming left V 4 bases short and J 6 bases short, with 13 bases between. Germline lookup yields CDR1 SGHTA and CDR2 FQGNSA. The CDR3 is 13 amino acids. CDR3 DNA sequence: TGTGCCAGCAGCTCCCGACTTCGAGGCGAGCAGTACTTC. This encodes CASSSRLRGEQYF.

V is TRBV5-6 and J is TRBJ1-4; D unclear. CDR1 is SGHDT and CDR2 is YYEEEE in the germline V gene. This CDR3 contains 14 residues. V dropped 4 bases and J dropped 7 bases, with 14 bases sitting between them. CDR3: CASSSAGEIEKLFF. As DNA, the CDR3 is TGTGCCAGCAGCAGCGCCGGGGAGATTGAAAAACTGTTTTTT.

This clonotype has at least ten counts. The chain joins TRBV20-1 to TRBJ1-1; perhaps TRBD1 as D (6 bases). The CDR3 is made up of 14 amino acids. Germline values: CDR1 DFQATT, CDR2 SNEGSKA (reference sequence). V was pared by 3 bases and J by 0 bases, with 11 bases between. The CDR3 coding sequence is TGCAGTGCTAGGGCAGGGGTCATGAACACTGAAGCTTTCTTT. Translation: CSARAGVMNTEAFF.

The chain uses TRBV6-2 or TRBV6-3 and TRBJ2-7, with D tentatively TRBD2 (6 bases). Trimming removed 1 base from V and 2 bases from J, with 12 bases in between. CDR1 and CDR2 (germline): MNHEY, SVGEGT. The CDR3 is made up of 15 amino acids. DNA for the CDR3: TGTGCCAGCAGTTACTTCTTCGGGAGAGCCTACGAGCAGTACTTC. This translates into CASSYFFGRAYEQYF.

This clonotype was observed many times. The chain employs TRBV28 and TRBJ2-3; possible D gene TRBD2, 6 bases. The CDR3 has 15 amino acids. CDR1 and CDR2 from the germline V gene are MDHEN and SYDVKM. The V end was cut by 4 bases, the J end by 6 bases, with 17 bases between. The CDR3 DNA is TGTGCCAGCAGTTCCCTCGCCGGGGCGGGGGATACGCAGTATTTT. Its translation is CASSSLAGAGDTQYF.

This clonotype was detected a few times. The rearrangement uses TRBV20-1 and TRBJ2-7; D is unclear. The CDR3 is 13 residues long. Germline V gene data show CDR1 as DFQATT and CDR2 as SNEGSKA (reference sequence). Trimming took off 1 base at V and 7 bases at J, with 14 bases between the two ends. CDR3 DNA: TGCAGTGCTAGAGGGACCAATACATGGGAGCAGTACTTC. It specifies CSARGTNTWEQYF.

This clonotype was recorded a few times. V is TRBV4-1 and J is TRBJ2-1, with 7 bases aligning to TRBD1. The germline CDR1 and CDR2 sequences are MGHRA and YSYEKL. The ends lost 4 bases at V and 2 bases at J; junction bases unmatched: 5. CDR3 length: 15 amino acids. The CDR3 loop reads CASSLPGQPYNEQFF. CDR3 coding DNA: TGCGCCAGCAGCCTACCGGGACAGCCCTACAATGAGCAGTTCTTC.

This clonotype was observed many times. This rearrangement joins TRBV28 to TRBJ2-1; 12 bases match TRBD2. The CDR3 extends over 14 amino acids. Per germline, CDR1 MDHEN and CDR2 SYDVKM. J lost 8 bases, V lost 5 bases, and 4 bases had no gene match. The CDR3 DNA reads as TGTGCCAGCAGTCAACTAGCGGGAGGAGATGAGCAGTTCTTC. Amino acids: CASSQLAGGDEQFF. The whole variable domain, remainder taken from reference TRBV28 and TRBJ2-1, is DVKVTQSSRYLVKRTGEKVFLECVQDMDHENMFWYRQDPGLGLRLIYFSYDVKMKEKGDIPEGYSVSREKKERFSLILESASTNQTSMYLCASSQLAGGDEQFFGPGTRLTVL.

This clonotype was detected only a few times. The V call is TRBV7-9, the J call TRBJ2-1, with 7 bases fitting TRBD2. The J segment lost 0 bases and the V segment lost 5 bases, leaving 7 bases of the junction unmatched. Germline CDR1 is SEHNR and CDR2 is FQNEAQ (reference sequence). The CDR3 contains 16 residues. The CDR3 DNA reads TGTGCCAGCAGCCCGGCTAGCGGTTTCTCCTACAATGAGCAGTTCTTC. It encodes CASSPASGFSYNEQFF. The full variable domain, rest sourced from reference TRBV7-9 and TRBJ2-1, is DTGVSQNPRHKITKRGQNVTFRCDPISEHNRLYWYRQTLGQGPEFLTYFQNEAQLEKSRLLSDRFSAERPKGSFSTLEIQRTEQGDSAMYLCASSPASGFSYNEQFFGPGTRLTVL.

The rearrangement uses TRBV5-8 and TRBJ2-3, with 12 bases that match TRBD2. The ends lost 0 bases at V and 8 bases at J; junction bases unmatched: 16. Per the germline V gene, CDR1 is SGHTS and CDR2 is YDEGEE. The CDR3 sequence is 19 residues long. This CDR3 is CASSLDRGLAGIVAATQYF. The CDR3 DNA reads TGTGCCAGCAGCTTGGATAGGGGACTAGCGGGTATAGTGGCAGCTACGCAGTATTTT.

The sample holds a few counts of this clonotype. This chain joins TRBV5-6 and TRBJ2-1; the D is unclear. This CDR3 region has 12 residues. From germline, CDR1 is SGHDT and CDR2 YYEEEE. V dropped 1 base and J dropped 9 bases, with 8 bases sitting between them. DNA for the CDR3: TGTGCCAGCAGCTTGTACGAAACTGAGCAGTTCTTC. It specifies CASSLYETEQFF.

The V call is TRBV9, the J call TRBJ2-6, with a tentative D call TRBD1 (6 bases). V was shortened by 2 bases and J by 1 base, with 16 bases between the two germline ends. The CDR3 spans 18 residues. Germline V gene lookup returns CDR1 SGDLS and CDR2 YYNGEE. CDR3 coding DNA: TGTGCCAGCAGCGTCCAGACAGGTACCAGGTCTGGGGCCAACGTCCTGACTTTC. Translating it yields CASSVQTGTRSGANVLTF. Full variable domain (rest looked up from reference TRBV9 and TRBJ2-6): DSGVTQTPKHLITATGQRVTLRCSPRSGDLSVYWYQQSLDQGLQFLIQYYNGEERAKGNILERFSAQQFPDLHSELNLSSLELGDSALYFCASSVQTGTRSGANVLTFGAGSRLTVL.

CDR3 sequence reads: CASSLTSRSDTQYF. In DNA, the CDR3 is TGTGCCAGCAGCTTGACCTCTAGGAGTGATACGCAGTATTTT. The chain combines TRBV7-9 with TRBJ2-3; D is undetermined. Trimming shortened V by 3 bases and J by 6 bases, and 13 bases separated the two germline ends. Germline V gene lookup returns CDR1 SEHNR and CDR2 FQNEAQ (reference sequence). This CDR3 has 14 residues.

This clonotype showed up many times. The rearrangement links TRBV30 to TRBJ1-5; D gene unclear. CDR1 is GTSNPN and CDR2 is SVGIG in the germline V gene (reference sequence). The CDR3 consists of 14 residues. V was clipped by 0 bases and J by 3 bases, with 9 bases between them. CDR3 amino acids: CAWSVGRYNQPQHF. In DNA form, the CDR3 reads TGTGCCTGGAGTGTCGGGCGGTACAATCAGCCCCAGCATTTT.

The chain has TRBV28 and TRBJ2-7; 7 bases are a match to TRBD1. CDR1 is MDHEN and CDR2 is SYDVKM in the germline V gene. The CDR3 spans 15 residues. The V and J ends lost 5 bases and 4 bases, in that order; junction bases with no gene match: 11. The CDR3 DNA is TGTGCCAGCAGTCCCCCGGGACAGACGTCTTACGAGCAGTACTTC. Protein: CASSPPGQTSYEQYF. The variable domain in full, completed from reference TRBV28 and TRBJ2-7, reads DVKVTQSSRYLVKRTGEKVFLECVQDMDHENMFWYRQDPGLGLRLIYFSYDVKMKEKGDIPEGYSVSREKKERFSLILESASTNQTSMYLCASSPPGQTSYEQYFGPGTRLTVT.

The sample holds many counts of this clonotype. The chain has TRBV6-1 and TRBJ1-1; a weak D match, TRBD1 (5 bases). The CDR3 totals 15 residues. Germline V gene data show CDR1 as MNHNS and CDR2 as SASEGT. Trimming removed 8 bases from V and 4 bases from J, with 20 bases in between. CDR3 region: CASLPGQGRFTEAFF. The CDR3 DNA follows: TGTGCCAGCCTCCCGGGGCAAGGGCGGTTCACTGAAGCTTTCTTT.

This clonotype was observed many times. CDR3 DNA: TGTGCCAGCAGTTTCGGGACTACTGAATCCTACGAGCAGTACTTC. Translation: CASSFGTTESYEQYF. J is TRBJ2-7 and V is TRBV28; TRBD2 agrees at 7 bases. V was pared by 3 bases and J by 1 base, with 6 bases of the junction left unmatched. The CDR3 runs 15 residues. Germline V gives CDR1 MDHEN, CDR2 SYDVKM.

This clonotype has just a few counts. The CDR3 DNA reads TGCAGTGCCAGGGACTGGGGGGTTAGCTTAAACACCGGGGAGCTGTTTTTT. This gives the protein CSARDWGVSLNTGELFF. This chain uses TRBV20-1 with TRBJ2-2, with D perhaps matching TRBD2 (6 bases). Deletions cut 6 bases from V and 2 bases from J, with 22 bases between. The CDR3 length is 17 residues. Germline V gene lookup returns CDR1 DFQATT and CDR2 SNEGSKA (reference sequence).

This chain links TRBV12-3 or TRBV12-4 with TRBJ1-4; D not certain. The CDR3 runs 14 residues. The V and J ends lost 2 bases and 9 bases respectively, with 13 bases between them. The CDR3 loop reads CASSLSGLRKKLFF. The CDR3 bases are TGTGCCAGCAGTTTATCGGGGTTGAGGAAAAAACTGTTTTTT.

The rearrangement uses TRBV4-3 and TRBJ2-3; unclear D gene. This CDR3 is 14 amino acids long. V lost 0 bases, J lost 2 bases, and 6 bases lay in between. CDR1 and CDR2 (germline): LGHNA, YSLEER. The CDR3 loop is CASSQETPTDTQYF. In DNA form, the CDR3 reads TGCGCCAGCAGCCAAGAGACACCCACAGATACGCAGTATTTT.

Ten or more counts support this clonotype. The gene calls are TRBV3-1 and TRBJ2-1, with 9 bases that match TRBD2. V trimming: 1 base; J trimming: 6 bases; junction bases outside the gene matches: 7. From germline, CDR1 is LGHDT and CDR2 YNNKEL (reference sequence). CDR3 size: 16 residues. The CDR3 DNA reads TGTGCCAGCAGCCAAGGTGGTAGTAGCGGGAGCAATGAGCAGTTCTTC. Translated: CASSQGGSSGSNEQFF.

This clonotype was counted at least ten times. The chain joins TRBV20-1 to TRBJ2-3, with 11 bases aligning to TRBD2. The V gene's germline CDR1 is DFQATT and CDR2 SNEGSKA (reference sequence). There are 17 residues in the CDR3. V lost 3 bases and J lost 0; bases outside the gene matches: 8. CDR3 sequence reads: CSARGSGLAGSTDTQYF. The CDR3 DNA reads TGCAGTGCTAGGGGTTCCGGACTAGCGGGTAGCACAGATACGCAGTATTTT.

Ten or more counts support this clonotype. The CDR3 bases are TGTGCCAGCAGTCTCACCTACACTGAAGCTTTCTTT. Translating it yields CASSLTYTEAFF. This chain joins TRBV7-2 and TRBJ1-1; no firm D call. Per germline, CDR1 SGHTA and CDR2 FQGNSA. The ends were cut back, 6 bases at V and 3 bases at J, with 8 bases in the middle. This CDR3 spans 12 amino acids.

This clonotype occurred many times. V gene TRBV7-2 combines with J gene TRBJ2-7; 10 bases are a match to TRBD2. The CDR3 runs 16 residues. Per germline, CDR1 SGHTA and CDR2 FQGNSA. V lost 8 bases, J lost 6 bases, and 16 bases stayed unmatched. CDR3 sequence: CASRIASLAGVSEQYF. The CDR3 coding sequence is TGTGCCAGCCGTATAGCGAGTCTAGCGGGAGTAAGCGAGCAGTACTTC.

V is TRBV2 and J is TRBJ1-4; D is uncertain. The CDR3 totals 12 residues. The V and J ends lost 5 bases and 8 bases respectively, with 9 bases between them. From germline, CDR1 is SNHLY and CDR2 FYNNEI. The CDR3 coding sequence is TGTGCCAGCAGTCTTGAGGTGGAAAAACTGTTTTTT. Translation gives CASSLEVEKLFF.

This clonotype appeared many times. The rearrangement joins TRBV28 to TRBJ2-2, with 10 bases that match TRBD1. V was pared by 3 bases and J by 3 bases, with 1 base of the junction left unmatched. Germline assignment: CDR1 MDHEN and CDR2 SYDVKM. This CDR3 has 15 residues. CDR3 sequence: CASSFGTGDTGELFF. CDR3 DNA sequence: TGTGCCAGCAGTTTTGGGACAGGGGACACCGGGGAGCTGTTTTTT.

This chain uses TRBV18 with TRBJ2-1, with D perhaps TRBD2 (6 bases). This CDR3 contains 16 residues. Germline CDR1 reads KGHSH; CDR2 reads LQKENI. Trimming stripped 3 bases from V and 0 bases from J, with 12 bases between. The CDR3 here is CASSPLAASSYNEQFF. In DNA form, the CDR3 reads TGTGCCAGCTCACCGTTAGCGGCTAGCTCCTACAATGAGCAGTTCTTC.